The next 26 T cell receptor beta chains were all read from a single sample in a study of cytomegalovirus exposure and HLA in healthy donors. Produced via immunoSEQ multiplex PCR; TCRdb's table is partial and in-frame only. Here the sample spans some 46,000 clones, around 90% being singletons. Source material: PBMCs. These receptors were collected from a man between 18 and 29 years old in good health and CMV-seronegative.

The chain joins TRBV13 to TRBJ1-4; 9 bases match TRBD1. CDR1 and CDR2 from the germline V gene are PRHDT and FYEKMQ (reference sequence). V shed 5 bases, J shed 0 bases, and the junction held 7 bases outside the gene matches. CDR3 length: 17 amino acids. The CDR3 DNA sequence: TGTGCCAGCAGCCGGCGGACAGGGGTTGCAACTAATGAAAAACTGTTTTTT. It yields the protein CASSRRTGVATNEKLFF.

V is TRBV19 and J is TRBJ1-1, with D possibly matching TRBD1 (5 bases). The V gene lost 1 base and the J gene lost 5 bases, with 14 bases spanning the gap. There are 15 residues in the CDR3. Germline CDR1 and CDR2: LNHDA and SQIVND (reference sequence). CDR3 sequence: CASSIGRGLGTEAFF. CDR3 nucleotides: TGTGCCAGTAGTATAGGTAGGGGCTTGGGGACTGAAGCTTTCTTT.

The V and J genes are TRBV5-1 and TRBJ2-7; TRBD1 aligns across 7 bases. The CDR3 runs 15 residues. V was clipped by 2 bases and J by 0 bases; unmatched bases: 5. Per germline, CDR1 SGHRS and CDR2 YFSETQ. The CDR3: CASSFVGQSSYEQYF. The DNA of the CDR3 is TGCGCCAGCAGCTTCGTGGGACAGAGCTCCTACGAGCAGTACTTC.

The chain employs TRBV9 and TRBJ2-1; D is uncertain. The germline CDR1 and CDR2 sequences are SGDLS and YYNGEE. This CDR3 spans 15 amino acids. V gave up 0 bases and J gave up 0 bases, with 7 bases separating them. The CDR3 DNA reads as TGTGCCAGCAGCGTAGATGCGGTCTCCTACAATGAGCAGTTCTTC. Residues: CASSVDAVSYNEQFF.

V is TRBV5-4 and J is TRBJ2-5; TRBD2 might be the D (5 bases). Germline V gene data show CDR1 as SGHNT and CDR2 as YYREEE (reference sequence). The CDR3 consists of 13 residues. V shed 0 bases and J shed 5 bases, with 8 bases lying between them. In DNA form, the CDR3 reads TGTGCCAGCAGCTTGGGGCGAGGGGAGACCCAGTACTTC. Encoded protein: CASSLGRGETQYF. Based on the CDR3 plus reference TRBV5-4 and TRBJ2-5, the full variable domain is ETGVTQSPTHLIKTRGQQVTLRCSSQSGHNTVSWYQQALGQGPQFIFQYYREEENGRGNFPPRFSGLQFPNYSSELNVNALELDDSALYLCASSLGRGETQYFGPGTRLLVL.

This sequence joins TRBV7-8 and TRBJ1-2, with 7 bases identical to TRBD1. CDR1 is SGHVS, CDR2 FQNEAQ, per germline. The length of the CDR3 is 15 residues. V lost 0 bases to trimming and J lost 8 bases; unmatched junction nucleotides: 9. CDR3 protein: CASSLAPRTGGGYTF. CDR3 bases: TGTGCCAGCAGCTTAGCACCTCGGACAGGAGGAGGCTACACCTTC.

This clone came up a few times. The rearrangement joins TRBV14 to TRBJ1-1, with D unclear. The CDR3 loop spans 16 amino acids. Trimming took 1 base from V and 1 from J, leaving 13 bases between them. Germline CDR1 is SGHDN and CDR2 is FVKESK. The CDR3 reads CASSQGRAGSNTEAFF. The DNA of the CDR3 is TGTGCCAGCAGCCAAGGGCGTGCGGGGTCGAACACTGAAGCTTTCTTT.

The chain uses TRBV18 and TRBJ2-7, with 7 bases that match TRBD2. The trim removed 5 bases at V and 5 bases at J, leaving 0 bases unmatched. The CDR3 has 11 amino acids. The germline V gene has CDR1 KGHSH and CDR2 LQKENI. CDR3 loop: CASSGGDEQYF. CDR3 nucleotides: TGTGCCAGCTCAGGGGGGGACGAGCAGTACTTC. Combining the CDR3 with reference TRBV18 and TRBJ2-7 gives the whole variable domain NAGVMQNPRHLVRRRGQEARLRCSPMKGHSHVYWYRQLPEEGLKFMVYLQKENIIDESGMPKERFSAEFPKEGPSILRIQQVVRGDSAAYFCASSGGDEQYFGPGTRLTVT.

The gene calls are TRBV5-5 and TRBJ1-6; possibly TRBD1 for D (5 bases). This CDR3 region has 15 residues. V lost 2 bases and J lost 4, with 10 bases in between. CDR1 SGHKS and CDR2 YYEKEE come from the germline V gene (reference sequence). The CDR3 loop is CASSLDSLYNSPLHF. The CDR3 DNA follows: TGTGCCAGCAGCTTAGACAGTTTGTATAATTCACCCCTCCACTTT.

The chain links TRBV7-2 to TRBJ2-7, with 16 bases that match TRBD2. Germline CDR1 reads SGHTA; CDR2 reads FQGNSA. Trimming took 3 bases from V and 5 from J; bases not matched to a gene: 4. This CDR3 is built from 16 residues. CDR3 in DNA: TGTGCCAGCAGCTTGGGACTAGCGGGAGGGCCCCACGAGCAGTACTTC. Translating it yields CASSLGLAGGPHEQYF.

The rearrangement joins TRBV27 to TRBJ1-4; D perhaps matches TRBD1 (5 bases). CDR1 is MNHEY, CDR2 SMNVEV, per germline (reference sequence). V dropped 5 bases and J dropped 5 bases, with 15 bases sitting between them. The CDR3 is 15 amino acids. CDR3 nucleotide sequence: TGTGCCAGCAGTCCCGTGCAGGGAAAAAATGAAAAACTGTTTTTT. This codes for CASSPVQGKNEKLFF.

This clone showed up just a few times. The chain employs TRBV4-3 and TRBJ2-2, with 8 bases identical to TRBD1. Germline values: CDR1 LGHNA, CDR2 YSLEER. There are 15 residues in the CDR3. V was clipped by 1 base and J by 6 bases; unmatched bases: 4. Written as DNA, the CDR3 is TGCGCCAGCAGCCAAGTATCACAGGGGGCCGGGGAGCTGTTTTTT. This codes for CASSQVSQGAGELFF.

The chain combines TRBV11-2 with TRBJ2-7; 11 nucleotides agree with TRBD2. This CDR3 spans 15 amino acids. Germline V CDR1 and CDR2: SGHAT, FQNNGV. Germline trimming cut 2 bases from V and 2 bases from J; bases unmatched to any gene: 2. CDR3 in DNA: TGTGCCAGCAGCTTACTACTAGCGGGAGCCTACGAGCAGTACTTC. The encoded protein is CASSLLLAGAYEQYF.

The chain combines TRBV2 with TRBJ1-2; 9 bases match TRBD1. The CDR3 is made up of 16 amino acids. CDR1 and CDR2 from the germline V gene are SNHLY and FYNNEI. V lost 1 base to trimming and J lost 0 bases; unmatched junction nucleotides: 3. The CDR3 sequence is CASSEGTGATNYGYTF. DNA of the CDR3: TGTGCCAGCAGTGAAGGGACAGGGGCTACTAACTATGGCTACACCTTC. The full variable domain, with the rest looked up from reference TRBV2 and TRBJ1-2, is EPEVTQTPSHQVTQMGQEVILRCVPISNHLYFYWYRQILGQKVEFLVSFYNNEISEKSEIFDDQFSVERPDGSNFTLKIRSTKLEDSAMYFCASSEGTGATNYGYTFGSGTRLTVV.

This chain uses TRBV7-9 with TRBJ1-4; D gene uncertain. CDR3 size: 16 residues. V lost 3 bases to trimming and J lost 7 bases, with 18 bases between them. In germline, CDR1 is SEHNR, CDR2 FQNEAQ (reference sequence). The CDR3 sequence is CASSLLRGPATEKLFF. The CDR3 DNA is TGTGCCAGCAGCTTGCTGCGAGGGCCCGCCACTGAAAAACTGTTTTTT.

V and J are TRBV7-8 and TRBJ2-5; TRBD2 aligns across 7 bases. This CDR3 has 16 residues. The V and J ends lost 3 bases and 2 bases, in that order; junction bases with no gene match: 9. Per the germline V gene, CDR1 is SGHVS and CDR2 is FQNEAQ. CDR3 nucleotide sequence: TGTGCCAGCAGCTTCATTCTCGGGACTAAACAAGAGACCCAGTACTTC. This sequence encodes CASSFILGTKQETQYF.

As to this clone: A read error may account for a junction end that differs from germline. The chain couples TRBV7-2 to TRBJ2-7; 9 bases are shared with TRBD2. This CDR3 region has 14 residues. Germline CDR1 reads SGHTA; CDR2 reads FQGNSA. The chain's CDR3 is CASSIAGASYEQYF. CDR3 DNA: TGTGCCAGCAGCATAGCGGGGGCCTCCTACGAGCAGTACTTC.

The chain recombines TRBV7-3 with TRBJ2-1; possible D gene TRBD1, 5 bases. CDR3 length: 12 amino acids. V was cut by 6 bases and J by 6 bases, with 9 bases left in between. CDR1 is SGHTA, CDR2 FQGTGA, per germline. The CDR3 DNA is TGTGCCAGCAGGTTGGGGCCCAATGAGCAGTTCTTC. This translates into CASRLGPNEQFF.

V usage is TRBV4-2 and J usage is TRBJ2-6; tentative D call: TRBD1 (5 bases). CDR1 LGHNA and CDR2 YNFKEQ come from the germline V gene. The V end was cut by 3 bases, the J end by 0 bases, with 6 bases between. This CDR3 is built from 15 residues. CDR3 residues: CASSQDTSGANVLTF. The CDR3 DNA is TGTGCCAGCAGCCAGGACACCTCTGGGGCCAACGTCCTGACTTTC.

The chain carries TRBV7-6 and TRBJ2-5; TRBD1 might be the D (6 bases). Trimming took 5 bases from V and 0 from J, leaving 10 bases between them. The CDR3 covers 14 residues. CDR1 and CDR2 (germline): SGHVS, FNYEAQ. This chain's CDR3 is CASSEGHYQETQYF. The CDR3 bases are TGTGCCAGCAGCGAGGGACACTACCAAGAGACCCAGTACTTC.

This chain joins TRBV4-2 and TRBJ1-1; D not resolved. With 0 bases removed from V and 0 bases from J, the gap between germline ends came to 14 bases. CDR1 is LGHNA, CDR2 YNFKEQ, per germline. The CDR3 totals 17 residues. As DNA, the CDR3 is TGTGCCAGCAGCCAAGATCGCGGCGGCCGAATGAACACTGAAGCTTTCTTT. Amino acids: CASSQDRGGRMNTEAFF.

The chain has TRBV5-6 and TRBJ1-5; a possible D gene is TRBD1 (5 bases). With 0 bases removed from V and 7 bases from J, the gap between germline ends came to 11 bases. The CDR3 is 14 amino acids. CDR1 is SGHDT, CDR2 YYEEEE, per germline. Here the CDR3 DNA reads TGTGCCAGCAGCTTGGGGGGGGAAACGCAGCCCCAGCATTTT. It is translated as CASSLGGETQPQHF.

This clone was picked up a small number of times. This chain uses TRBV6-6 with TRBJ2-2, with 8 bases lining up with TRBD2. The germline CDR1 and CDR2 sequences are MNHNY and SVGAGI (reference sequence). This CDR3 has 16 amino acids. Germline trimming cut 7 bases from V and 7 bases from J; bases unmatched to any gene: 14. DNA of the CDR3: TGTGCCAGCATAACCACCGGGACTAGGGTATACGGGGAGCTGTTTTTT. Translation: CASITTGTRVYGELFF.

The V and J genes are TRBV6-5 and TRBJ2-1; 15 nucleotides match TRBD2. V lost 5 bases and J lost 9; bases outside the gene matches: 5. This CDR3 comprises 15 residues. Germline V gene lookup returns CDR1 MNHEY and CDR2 SVGAGI. The DNA of the CDR3 is TGTGCCAGCAGTCCGCAGGGACTAGCGGGAGGTGAGCAGTTCTTC. Translating gives CASSPQGLAGGEQFF.

The chain uses TRBV7-2 and TRBJ2-5, with TRBD2 identical over 12 bases. CDR3 size: 17 residues. The V and J ends lost 1 base and 4 bases, in that order; junction bases with no gene match: 7. Per the germline V gene, CDR1 is SGHTA and CDR2 is FQGNSA. CDR3 residues: CASSLGLAGAQGETQYF. As DNA, the CDR3 is TGTGCCAGCAGCTTAGGACTAGCGGGAGCCCAAGGAGAGACCCAGTACTTC. The whole variable domain, filled in from reference TRBV7-2 and TRBJ2-5, reads GAGVSQSPSNKVTEKGKDVELRCDPISGHTALYWYRQSLGQGLEFLIYFQGNSAPDKSGLPSDRFSAERTGGSVSTLTIQRTQQEDSAVYLCASSLGLAGAQGETQYFGPGTRLLVL.

The table lists this clone with a count of one. The chain uses TRBV9 and TRBJ1-2, with D maybe TRBD1 (5 bases). Germline V gives CDR1 SGDLS, CDR2 YYNGEE. The CDR3 is made up of 17 amino acids. V was cut by 3 bases and J by 3 bases, with 21 bases left in between. CDR3 region: CASSAKAGYHNDYGYTF. CDR3 bases: TGTGCCAGCAGCGCGAAAGCAGGGTACCACAATGACTATGGCTACACCTTC.